This is a list of T cell receptor beta chains from one sample in a study of T cell responses to AZD1222 COVID-19 vaccine. The method was immunoSEQ multiplex PCR; TCRdb's version includes in-frame clones alone and lacks a portion of them. The sample records under 140,000 clones, roughly 90% being singletons. The sample was peripheral blood, taken 28 days after the second AZD1222 dose. These receptors came from an adult who received the AZD1222 COVID-19 vaccine. CDR3s include the opening cysteine and the closing phenylalanine or tryptophan. The D gene is left open where the match is weak. Clone size is not always given. Where it is, it says once, few, many or a class for expanded clones.

NA	NA	TRBV28	17	TRBJ1-2	TGTGCCAGCAGCGCCACCTGGGCAGGGTGGGGATCCTATGGCTACACCTTC	CASSATWAGWGSYGYTF
NA	NA	TRBV3-1/TRBV3-2	15	TRBJ2-3	TGTGCCAGCAGCCAAGTGTCTAGAGGGGCAGATACGCAGTATTTT	CASSQVSRGADTQYF
NA	few	TRBV3-1/TRBV3-2	16	TRBJ2-7	TGTGCCAGCAGCCCCGGGCCCCGTCACTCCGGGGGAGAGCAGTACTTC	CASSPGPRHSGGEQYF
NA	NA	TRBV5-4	12	TRBJ2-3	TGTGCCAGCAGCTTGGTGGGGAATACGCAGTATTTT	CASSLVGNTQYF
NA	NA	TRBV12-3/TRBV12-4	12	TRBJ2-7	TGTGCCAGCAGCCGAACGACCTACGAGCAGTACTTC	CASSRTTYEQYF
NA	NA	TRBV28	14	TRBJ1-3	TGTGCCAGCAGCCTCGGGAGGCCTGGAAACACCATATATTTT	CASSLGRPGNTIYF
NA	NA	TRBV19	14	TRBJ2-1	TGTGCCAGTAGTCCTCCGGGACTCTCCAATGAGCAGTTCTTC	CASSPPGLSNEQFF
NA	once	TRBV4-1	13	TRBJ2-7	TGCGCCAGCAGCGGGCAGGGAGGACGCGAGCAGTACTTC	CASSGQGGREQYF
NA	NA	TRBV14	14	TRBJ2-3	TGTGCCAGCCGGTTGGGGTCAGGCACAGATACGCAGTATTTT	CASRLGSGTDTQYF
TRBD1	NA	TRBV5-8	16	TRBJ1-3	TGTGCCAGCAGCTTGGACACAGGGGTCTCTGGAAACACCATATATTTT	CASSLDTGVSGNTIYF
TRBD1	NA	TRBV7-3	15	TRBJ1-5	TGTGCCAGCAGCTTAACTGGGGACAGGGCCCAGCCCCAGCATTTT	CASSLTGDRAQPQHF
TRBD1	once	TRBV5-1	14	TRBJ1-1	TGCGCCAGCAGCTTTACAGGGGAGAAGACTGAAGCTTTCTTT	CASSFTGEKTEAFF
NA	NA	TRBV6-5	15	TRBJ2-2	TGTGCCAGCAGTTACAGTTTCCTGGATTCCGGGGAGCTGTTTTTT	CASSYSFLDSGELFF
NA	once	TRBV5-5	15	TRBJ2-7	TGTGCCAGCAGCTTCAGGGGGGACTCAGCCTCGGGGCAGTACTTC	CASSFRGDSASGQYF
NA	NA	TRBV25-1	12	TRBJ2-7	TGTGCCAGCAGTGCCGGGCCCTACGAGCAGTACTTC	CASSAGPYEQYF
NA	NA	TRBV28	14	TRBJ2-7	TGTGCCAGCAGTTTAAATGGGGGGTTACCCTCGCAGTACTTC	CASSLNGGLPSQYF
NA	NA	TRBV28	14	TRBJ2-7	TGTGCCAGCAGTTTGCTGGGCAATCGGGACGAGCAGTACTTC	CASSLLGNRDEQYF
TRBD1	NA	TRBV18	15	TRBJ2-7	TGTGCCAGCTCACCTGGGACAGGGACGGAAAACGAGCAGTACTTC	CASSPGTGTENEQYF
NA	NA	TRBV27	15	TRBJ1-1	TGTGCCAGCAGTTTATTTCAGAATCCGAACACTGAAGCTTTCTTT	CASSLFQNPNTEAFF
NA	NA	TRBV28	13	TRBJ2-7	TGTGCCAGCAGTTTATATCAACAGAGGGAACAGTACTTC	CASSLYQQREQYF
NA	NA	TRBV18	13	TRBJ1-4	TGTGCCAGCTCACAGACAGTTAATGAAAAACTGTTTTTT	CASSQTVNEKLFF
TRBD1	NA	TRBV2	15	TRBJ1-2	TGTGCCAGCAGGCGGAGGCAGGGGGTTGACTATGGCTACACCTTC	CASRRRQGVDYGYTF
NA	NA	TRBV3-1/TRBV3-2	13	TRBJ1-2	TGTGCCAGCAGCCCTCAGCAGGCTTATGGCTACACCTTC	CASSPQQAYGYTF
NA	NA	TRBV11-3	11	TRBJ1-1	TGTGCCAGCAGCCAAAACACTGAAGCTTTCTTT	CASSQNTEAFF
NA	NA	TRBV7-9	16	TRBJ2-2	TGTGCCAGCAGCCGCCGGCTTTTGGGGTCTGCCGGGGAGCTGTTTTTT	CASSRRLLGSAGELFF
NA	once	TRBV7-2	15	TRBJ2-7	TGTGCCAGCAGCTTAGGAGCTAGCGTCCCCTACGAGCAGTACTTC	CASSLGASVPYEQYF
NA	once	TRBV5-1	15	TRBJ1-3	TGCGCCAGCAGACCTACTCGGGAAGGAGGAAACACCATATATTTT	CASRPTREGGNTIYF
TRBD1	few	TRBV6-5	16	TRBJ1-1	TGTGCCAGCAGTTTTGGACAGGGGGTGCCGGCCACTGAAGCTTTCTTT	CASSFGQGVPATEAFF
TRBD1	NA	TRBV28	15	TRBJ1-1	TGTGCCAGCAGTTTGGACAGGGCGCCCGCCGCTGAAGCTTTCTTT	CASSLDRAPAAEAFF
NA	NA	TRBV4-1	13	TRBJ2-7	TGCGCCAGCAGCCAAGCCCAGGGTTACGAGCAGTACTTC	CASSQAQGYEQYF
TRBD1	NA	TRBV7-2	13	TRBJ1-1	TGTGCCAGCAGAGCAGGGGGCGCGACTGAAGCTTTCTTT	CASRAGGATEAFF
NA	NA	TRBV28	13	TRBJ1-2	TGTGCCAGCAGTTTAAACGGGAACTATGGCTACACCTTC	CASSLNGNYGYTF
NA	NA	TRBV28	13	TRBJ1-1	TGTGCCAGCAGTTTCGGGGGGAGGACTGAAGCTTTCTTT	CASSFGGRTEAFF
NA	NA	TRBV7-6	14	TRBJ2-7	TGTGCCAGCAGCTTACGGTCGGGGGTCTACGAGCAGTACTTC	CASSLRSGVYEQYF
TRBD1	NA	TRBV4-2	15	TRBJ1-4	TGTGCCAGCAGCCGATCGGAGGACAGGGGGGAAAAACTGTTTTTT	CASSRSEDRGEKLFF
TRBD1	NA	TRBV7-9	16	TRBJ2-7	TGTGCCAGCAGCCCCCGAGGGACAGGAAGGACCTACGAGCAGTACTTC	CASSPRGTGRTYEQYF
NA	NA	TRBV5-1	14	TRBJ1-2	TGCGCCAGCAGCTTGGACAAGTCTAACTATGGCTACACCTTC	CASSLDKSNYGYTF
NA	NA	TRBV4-1	14	TRBJ2-7	TGCGCCAGCAGCCAAGGTACTGGGGGGGCGGCGCAGTACTTC	CASSQGTGGAAQYF
NA	NA	TRBV28	16	TRBJ1-4	TGTGCCAGCAGTCCCCGGGGGGGAGCAACTAATGAAAAACTGTTTTTT	CASSPRGGATNEKLFF
NA	once	TRBV19	16	TRBJ2-7	TGTGCCAGTACCCAGTTCGCGGACCCCGGACCCTACGAGCAGTACTTC	CASTQFADPGPYEQYF
NA	NA	TRBV5-4	14	TRBJ1-6	TGTGCCAGCAGCTCGGACAGCTATTATTCACCCCTCCACTTT	CASSSDSYYSPLHF
TRBD1	NA	TRBV19	15	TRBJ1-1	TGTGCCAGTAGTACCCGGGACAGGGGGAATGCTGAAGCTTTCTTT	CASSTRDRGNAEAFF
NA	NA	TRBV7-8	15	TRBJ1-5	TGTGCCAGCAGCTTACTGGGTATGAGCAATCAGCCCCAGCATTTT	CASSLLGMSNQPQHF
NA	NA	TRBV19	15	TRBJ2-5	TGTGCCAGTAGTATAGATTCTAGCTACCAAGAGACCCAGTACTTC	CASSIDSSYQETQYF
NA	once	TRBV27	13	TRBJ2-7	TGTGCCAGCAGTTGGGGTCATTTTTACGAGCAGTACTTC	CASSWGHFYEQYF
TRBD1	NA	TRBV18	16	TRBJ1-1	TGTGCCAGCTCACCCCCGACAGGGGGAGGGAACACTGAAGCTTTCTTT	CASSPPTGGGNTEAFF
NA	NA	TRBV12-5	14	TRBJ1-1	TGTGCTAGTGGTTTGGCGGGGTGGAACACTGAAGCTTTCTTT	CASGLAGWNTEAFF
NA	NA	TRBV27	14	TRBJ1-5	TGTGCCAGCAGGCAGGGGCGGGACCATCAGCCCCAGCATTTT	CASRQGRDHQPQHF
NA	NA	TRBV19	14	TRBJ2-5	TGTGCCAGTAGTATGACTACGAGGCGGGAGACCCAGTACTTC	CASSMTTRRETQYF
NA	NA	TRBV5-1	13	TRBJ1-5	TGCGCCAGCAGATCAGGGATCGACCAGCCCCAGCATTTT	CASRSGIDQPQHF
NA	NA	TRBV11-3	17	TRBJ2-5	TGTGCCAGCAGCTTAAGTTGGAGGACAGCCCACCAAGAGACCCAGTACTTC	CASSLSWRTAHQETQYF
NA	NA	TRBV7-9	13	TRBJ1-1	TGTGCCAGCAGCTTAGCAAGCGGGACTGAAGCTTTCTTT	CASSLASGTEAFF
TRBD1	NA	TRBV19	14	TRBJ1-2	TGTGCCAGCCGAGGGACAGAGCAGTTCTATGGCTACACCTTC	CASRGTEQFYGYTF
NA	NA	TRBV7-9	14	TRBJ1-5	TGTGCCAGCAGCGTTGGGCCCGGGAATCAGCCCCAGCATTTT	CASSVGPGNQPQHF
NA	NA	TRBV19	19	TRBJ1-6	TGTGCCAGTAGTTCTCGGGGACACATCAGGAGCTCCTATAATTCACCCCTCCACTTT	CASSSRGHIRSSYNSPLHF